The present T cell receptor (beta chain) was sequenced within a study of spatial heterogeneity in lung cancer. Study overall: In the raw reads, each unique TCR and UMI combination was present more than ten times on average.

A few counts support this clonotype. Its antigen is undetermined. Study-level results: Within tumors, counts of expanded alpha and beta TCRs tracked tumor mutation counts.

Described time point: sample taken at primary tumor resection. Whole RNA from tumor, nontumor lung or frozen PBMC was sequenced unsorted. Every TCR cDNA molecule bore its own unique molecular identifier. TCRdb analysed the 5' RACE reads with MiXCR anew, one entry per CDR3 protein. The sample yields about 100,000 distinct CDR3 sequences, approximately 4% seen once. Unmatched junction bases numbered 10, after V lost 8 bases and J lost 6 bases. This CDR3 is built from 12 residues. The germline gives CDR1 SQVTM, CDR2 ANQGSEA. V gene TRBV29-1 combines with J gene TRBJ2-7; 7 nucleotides match TRBD2. The starting material was lung tumor tissue, obtained at surgery. The origin of this receptor is a male donor with early-stage non-small cell lung cancer. The CDR3 loop reads CSSREASGEQYF. In DNA, the CDR3 is TGCAGCTCGAGGGAGGCTAGCGGCGAGCAGTACTTC.